The 15 T cell receptor beta chains reported below all come from one sample, sequenced in a study of neoadjuvant anti-PD-1 for oral cavity cancer. The table came from immunoSEQ multiplex PCR; TCRdb's copy has only in-frame clones and leaves some out. The table has 7,000 or so clones, 74% seen once; the top ten hold roughly 3.5%. The specimen was PBMCs, collected before nivolumab (anti-PD-1) treatment. The receptors come from a person aged 40 to 85 with oral cavity squamous cell carcinoma.

The chain combines TRBV29-1 with TRBJ2-5; D is perhaps TRBD1 (6 bases). This CDR3 is built from 13 residues. V lost 4 bases, J lost 5 bases, and 14 bases lay in between. From germline, CDR1 is SQVTM and CDR2 ANQGSEA. The CDR3 region is CSVGVSQGETQYF. For the CDR3, the DNA is TGCAGCGTTGGAGTCTCTCAGGGGGAGACCCAGTACTTC. Supplemented by reference TRBV29-1 and TRBJ2-5, the full variable domain reads SAVISQKPSRDICQRGTSLTIQCQVDSQVTMMFWYRQQPGQSLTLIATANQGSEATYESGFVIDKFPISRPNLTFSTLTVSNMSPEDSSIYLCSVGVSQGETQYFGPGTRLLVL.

The gene calls are TRBV2 and TRBJ2-7, with 7 positions matching TRBD1. The CDR3 is 17 residues long. The J segment lost 3 bases and the V segment lost 1 base, leaving 12 bases of the junction unmatched. The germline gives CDR1 SNHLY, CDR2 FYNNEI. CDR3 bases: TGTGCCAGCAGTGAAGGTTTGTTAGGGACAGTTCGCTACGAGCAGTACTTC. It is translated as CASSEGLLGTVRYEQYF.

This clone has more than one count but fewer than ten. The CDR3 sequence is CASSSPSRTEAFF. CDR3 DNA sequence: TGTGCCAGCAGTTCCCCCTCCCGGACTGAAGCTTTCTTT. This chain connects TRBV6-1 to TRBJ1-1; no firm D call. V was shortened by 5 bases and J by 5 bases, with 12 bases between the two germline ends. The CDR3 is 13 amino acids. The V gene's germline CDR1 is MNHNS and CDR2 SASEGT.

J is TRBJ2-3 and V is TRBV5-1; TRBD2 matches at 13 bases. The junction had 4 bases not matched to a gene; V was cut back by 4 bases and J by 2 bases. The germline V gene encodes CDR1 SGHRS and CDR2 YFSETQ. The CDR3 spans 16 residues. The DNA for the CDR3 is TGCGCCAGCAGCCTCGGGACTAGCGGGGTCACAGATACGCAGTATTTT. It is translated as CASSLGTSGVTDTQYF.

This clone was seen more than once but under ten times. This CDR3 reads CASSVGGTGNPPLHF. In DNA, the CDR3 is TGTGCCAGCAGCGTAGGGGGGACAGGGAACCCACCCCTCCACTTT. The chain joins TRBV9 to TRBJ1-6, with 9 bases aligning to TRBD1. The CDR3 loop spans 15 amino acids. CDR1 and CDR2 from the germline V gene are SGDLS and YYNGEE. Trimming removed 0 bases from V and 11 bases from J; junction bases left unmatched: 6.

This sequence joins TRBV5-4 and TRBJ2-2; TRBD2 is a possible D gene (5 bases). The CDR3 has 16 amino acids. V shed 4 bases and J shed 1 base, with 14 bases lying between them. Germline CDR1 and CDR2: SGHNT and YYREEE (reference sequence). The CDR3 protein is CASSNGLPRNTGELFF. The CDR3 DNA reads as TGTGCCAGCAGCAACGGACTCCCTAGGAACACCGGGGAGCTGTTTTTT.

This clone came up once. The chain employs TRBV7-2 and TRBJ2-5, with D maybe TRBD2 (5 bases). The germline V and J ends were trimmed by 5 bases and 4 bases, with 11 bases remaining between them. Looked up from germline, CDR1 is SGHTA and CDR2 is FQGNSA. CDR3 size: 13 residues. As DNA, the CDR3 is TGTGCCAGCAGCCCGAGGGCTTCAGAGACCCAGTACTTC. Its translation: CASSPRASETQYF.

V and J are TRBV18 and TRBJ2-5, with a possible D match to TRBD2 (7 bases). The germline gives CDR1 KGHSH, CDR2 LQKENI. V was trimmed by 6 bases and J by 5 bases, leaving 16 bases between them. The CDR3 has 14 residues. CDR3 region: CASSRSGGGETQYF. The DNA for the CDR3 is TGTGCCAGCTCCCGGTCGGGGGGCGGTGAGACCCAGTACTTC.

A few counts support this clone. V is TRBV6-4 and J is TRBJ1-1; TRBD1 agrees at 7 bases. Germline CDR1 is MRHNA and CDR2 is SNTAGT. The CDR3 is 11 amino acids. The V gene end was trimmed by 6 bases and the J gene end by 14 bases; junction bases not matched to a gene: 9. The CDR3 region is CASRQGQPKFF. CDR3 nucleotides: TGTGCCAGCAGGCAGGGACAGCCGAAATTCTTT.

The rearrangement uses TRBV4-3 and TRBJ2-6, with a possible D match to TRBD2 (5 bases). This CDR3 contains 16 residues. Germline V CDR1 and CDR2: LGHNA, YSLEER. Deletions cut 0 bases from V and 2 bases from J, with 8 bases between. CDR3 protein: CASSQDAGAGANVLTF. CDR3 sequence (DNA): TGCGCCAGCAGCCAAGATGCGGGCGCTGGGGCCAACGTCCTGACTTTC.

This clone has a handful of counts. The gene calls are TRBV7-2 and TRBJ2-5; D not certain. This CDR3 has 14 residues. V was pared by 3 bases and J by 4 bases, with 12 bases between. CDR1 SGHTA and CDR2 FQGNSA come from the germline V gene. The CDR3 loop reads CASSFRQKLETQYF. DNA for the CDR3: TGTGCCAGCAGCTTTCGGCAGAAGCTAGAGACCCAGTACTTC. Supplemented by reference TRBV7-2 and TRBJ2-5, the full variable domain reads GAGVSQSPSNKVTEKGKDVELRCDPISGHTALYWYRQSLGQGLEFLIYFQGNSAPDKSGLPSDRFSAERTGGSVSTLTIQRTQQEDSAVYLCASSFRQKLETQYFGPGTRLLVL.

The chain carries TRBV7-2 and TRBJ1-2; perhaps TRBD1 as D (5 bases). This CDR3 is built from 15 residues. The ends were cut back, 2 bases at V and 8 bases at J, with 18 bases in the middle. Germline V lookup: CDR1 SGHTA, CDR2 FQGNSA. The DNA of the CDR3 is TGTGCCAGCAGCTTAAGTAGAGGGCAGGGTGGCGGCTACACCTTC. It codes for CASSLSRGQGGGYTF. The entire variable domain, with the rest obtained from reference TRBV7-2 and TRBJ1-2, is as follows: GAGVSQSPSNKVTEKGKDVELRCDPISGHTALYWYRQSLGQGLEFLIYFQGNSAPDKSGLPSDRFSAERTGGSVSTLTIQRTQQEDSAVYLCASSLSRGQGGGYTFGSGTRLTVV.

This chain connects TRBV19 to TRBJ1-4, with D uncertain. The V end lost 7 bases, the J end lost 8 bases, and 17 bases lay between the germline ends. The CDR3 contains 14 residues. In germline, CDR1 is LNHDA, CDR2 SQIVND (reference sequence). The CDR3 DNA reads TGTGCCAGTACTTCCGGGGTAGAAAACGAAAAACTGTTTTTT. Protein: CASTSGVENEKLFF.

The rearrangement uses TRBV7-7 and TRBJ2-3, with 7 positions matching TRBD2. V lost 5 bases, J lost 1 base, and 6 bases stayed unmatched. There are 15 residues in the CDR3. CDR1 is SSHAT and CDR2 is FNYEAQ in the germline V gene (reference sequence). CDR3 in DNA: TGTGCCAGCAGCCTTGGGGCGGGGGGCACAGATACGCAGTATTTT. Encoded protein: CASSLGAGGTDTQYF. Full variable domain (outside the CDR3, taken from reference TRBV7-7 and TRBJ2-3): GAGVSQSPRYKVTKRGQDVTLRCDPISSHATLYWYQQALGQGPEFLTYFNYEAQPDKSGLPSDRFSAERPEGSISTLTIQRTEQRDSAMYRCASSLGAGGTDTQYFGPGTRLTVL.

This sequence joins TRBV21-1 and TRBJ1-2. TRBV21-1 is assigned pseudogene status. This CDR3 comprises 14 residues. The CDR3 here is CASSKAPGLCGYTF. The CDR3, as DNA: TGTGCCAGCAGCAAAGCGCCGGGGTTGTGTGGCTACACCTTC.